A single T cell receptor beta chain is shown here with its context. The antigen remains unidentified. This record comes from a study of cytomegalovirus exposure and HLA in healthy donors. Whole-study results and caveats: A few CMV-associated chains were confirmed in vitro to be specific for CMV antigens.

Trimming stripped 2 bases from V and 10 bases from J, with 22 bases between. This CDR3 spans 16 amino acids. CDR1 is SGHRS and CDR2 is YFSETQ in the germline V gene. Data came from immunoSEQ multiplex PCR; TCRdb stores just in-frame clones and leaves some out. The sample has 200,000 to 250,000 clones, approximately 83% seen once. The receptor was derived from a woman aged 30 to 39 in good health and CMV-seropositive. The rearrangement links TRBV5-1 to TRBJ2-1; the D gene is possibly TRBD1 (7 bases). The sample comprised PBMCs. The CDR3 bases are TGCGCCAGCAGCTTTGGGGGAGGACAGGTTAGGGCCGAGCAGTTCTTC. Residues: CASSFGGGQVRAEQFF.